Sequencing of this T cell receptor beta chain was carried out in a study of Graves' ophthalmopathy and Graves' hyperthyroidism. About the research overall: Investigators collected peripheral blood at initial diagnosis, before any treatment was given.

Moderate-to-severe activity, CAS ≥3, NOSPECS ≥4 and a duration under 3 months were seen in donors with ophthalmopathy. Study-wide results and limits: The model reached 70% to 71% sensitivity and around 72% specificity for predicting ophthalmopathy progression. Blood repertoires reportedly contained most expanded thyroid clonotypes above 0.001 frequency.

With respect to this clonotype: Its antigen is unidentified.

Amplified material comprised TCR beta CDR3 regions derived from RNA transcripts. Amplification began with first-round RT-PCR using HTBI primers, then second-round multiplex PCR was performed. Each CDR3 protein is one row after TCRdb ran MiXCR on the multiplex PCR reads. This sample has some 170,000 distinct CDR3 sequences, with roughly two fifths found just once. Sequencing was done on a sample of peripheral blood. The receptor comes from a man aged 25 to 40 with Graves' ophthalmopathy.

This chain's CDR3 is CASSLTGDSQPQHF. The DNA for the CDR3 is TGTGCCAGCAGTTTAACAGGAGACAGTCAGCCCCAGCATTTT. The chain is built from TRBV12-3 or TRBV12-4 and TRBJ1-5, with D tentatively TRBD1 (5 bases). Deletions cut 2 bases from V and 6 bases from J, with 11 bases between. The CDR3 totals 14 residues.